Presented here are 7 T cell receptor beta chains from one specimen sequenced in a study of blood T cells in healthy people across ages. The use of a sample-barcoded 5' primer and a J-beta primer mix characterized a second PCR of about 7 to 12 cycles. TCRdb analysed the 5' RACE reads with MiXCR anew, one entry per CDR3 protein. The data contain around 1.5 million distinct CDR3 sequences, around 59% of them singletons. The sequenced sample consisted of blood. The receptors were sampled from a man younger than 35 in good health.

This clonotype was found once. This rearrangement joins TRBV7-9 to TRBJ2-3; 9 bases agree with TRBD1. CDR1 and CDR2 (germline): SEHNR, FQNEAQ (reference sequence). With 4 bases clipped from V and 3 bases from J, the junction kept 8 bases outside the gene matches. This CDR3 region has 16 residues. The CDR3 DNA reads TGTGCCAGCAGCTCGGGACAGGGCAGTAGGACAGATACGCAGTATTTT. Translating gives CASSSGQGSRTDTQYF.

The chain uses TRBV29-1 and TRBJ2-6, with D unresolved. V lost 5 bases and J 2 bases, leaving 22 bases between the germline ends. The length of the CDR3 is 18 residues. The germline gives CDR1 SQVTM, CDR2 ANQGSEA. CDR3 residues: CSVISTPGSLPGANVLTF. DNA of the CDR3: TGCAGCGTTATATCGACCCCTGGGTCCCTCCCTGGGGCCAACGTCCTGACTTTC.

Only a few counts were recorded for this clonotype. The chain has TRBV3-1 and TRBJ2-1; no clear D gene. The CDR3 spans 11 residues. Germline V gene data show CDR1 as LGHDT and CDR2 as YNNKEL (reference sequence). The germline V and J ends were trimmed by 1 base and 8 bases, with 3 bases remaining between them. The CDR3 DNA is TGTGCCAGCAGCCAAGGCCATGAGCAGTTCTTC. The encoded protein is CASSQGHEQFF.

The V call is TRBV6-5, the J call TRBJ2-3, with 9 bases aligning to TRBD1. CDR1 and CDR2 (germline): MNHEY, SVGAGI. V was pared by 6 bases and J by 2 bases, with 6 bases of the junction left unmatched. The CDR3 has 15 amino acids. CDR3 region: CASRTGTGNTDTQYF. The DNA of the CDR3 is TGTGCCAGCAGAACCGGGACAGGGAACACAGATACGCAGTATTTT.

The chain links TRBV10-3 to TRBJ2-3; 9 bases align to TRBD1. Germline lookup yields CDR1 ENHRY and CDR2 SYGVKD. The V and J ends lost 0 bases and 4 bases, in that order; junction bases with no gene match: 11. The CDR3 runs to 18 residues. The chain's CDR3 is CAISESGGVGQGPDTQYF. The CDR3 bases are TGTGCCATCAGTGAGTCCGGTGGAGTGGGACAGGGCCCAGATACGCAGTATTTT.

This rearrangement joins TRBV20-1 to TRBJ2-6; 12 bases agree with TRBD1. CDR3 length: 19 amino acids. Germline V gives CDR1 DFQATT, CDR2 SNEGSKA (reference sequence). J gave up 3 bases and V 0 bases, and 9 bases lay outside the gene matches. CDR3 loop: CSARDQMGQGAYGANVLTF. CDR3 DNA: TGCAGTGCTAGAGATCAAATGGGACAGGGGGCCTATGGGGCCAACGTCCTGACTTTC.

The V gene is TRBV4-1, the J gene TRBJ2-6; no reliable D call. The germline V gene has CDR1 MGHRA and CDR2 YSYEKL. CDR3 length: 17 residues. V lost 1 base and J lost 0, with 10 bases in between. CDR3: CASSQVHGPSGANVLTF. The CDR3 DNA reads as TGCGCCAGCAGCCAAGTTCACGGTCCCTCTGGGGCCAACGTCCTGACTTTC.